This is a list of T cell receptor beta chains from one sample in a study of beta chain features in type 1 diabetes. The assay was immunoSEQ multiplex PCR, and TCRdb's table has in-frame clones only and misses some. The data show about half a million clones, around 28% seen once. The material sequenced was naive CD4+ T cells from blood. Every receptor here comes from a man younger than 35 in good health. The CDR3 runs from the conserved cysteine through the conserved F or W. A D gene is named only where the DNA matches it firmly. The size of a clone is reported for some rows only, either as once, few or many, or as a class for expanded clones.

clone size,D gene,V gene,J gene,CDR3 protein,CDR3 DNA
few,-,TRBV2,TRBJ2-6,CASSEELVRTNVLTF,TGTGCCAGCAGTGAAGAGCTTGTTAGGACCAACGTCCTGACTTTC
-,TRBD2,TRBV5-1,TRBJ2-1,CASSLQTSGTNEQFF,TGCGCCAGCAGCTTGCAAACTAGCGGGACCAATGAGCAGTTCTTC
-,-,TRBV4-1,TRBJ2-4,CASSQGRPAKNIQYF,TGCGCCAGCAGCCAAGGCAGACCAGCCAAAAACATTCAGTACTTC
-,-,TRBV4-1,TRBJ1-2,CASSQDYFHTGYTF,TGCGCCAGCAGCCAAGATTATTTCCATACTGGCTACACCTTC
-,TRBD2,TRBV29-1,TRBJ2-1,CSAGTSGYNEQFF,TGCAGCGCCGGGACTAGCGGTTACAATGAGCAGTTCTTC
-,TRBD2,TRBV4-3,TRBJ2-7,CASSQQRGGVYEQYF,TGCGCCAGCAGCCAACAACGGGGGGGAGTGTACGAGCAGTACTTC
-,-,TRBV29-1,TRBJ2-5,CSAGRTIETQYF,TGCAGCGCTGGGAGAACAATAGAGACCCAGTACTTC
few,-,TRBV2,TRBJ2-7,CASSLDGLGNEQYF,TGTGCCAGCAGTCTGGACGGGCTGGGGAACGAGCAGTACTTC
few,-,TRBV5-1,TRBJ2-2,CASSFPANTGELFF,TGCGCCAGCAGCTTCCCCGCGAACACCGGGGAGCTGTTTTTT
-,-,TRBV18,TRBJ2-5,CASSPRGRGSETQYF,TGTGCCAGCTCACCGCGTGGTAGAGGGTCGGAGACCCAGTACTTC
-,-,TRBV29-1,TRBJ2-1,CSGGGDTSSYNEQFF,TGCAGCGGTGGAGGGGACACGAGCTCCTACAATGAGCAGTTCTTC
-,-,TRBV28,TRBJ1-4,CASSPSGPSEKLFF,TGTGCCAGCAGTCCATCGGGACCGAGTGAAAAACTGTTTTTT
-,-,TRBV29-1,TRBJ2-7,CSVEDPPEQYF,TGCAGCGTTGAAGATCCCCCAGAGCAGTACTTC
-,-,TRBV7-9,TRBJ2-1,CASSSNRDRINNEQFF,TGTGCCAGCAGCTCTAACCGGGACCGCATTAACAATGAGCAGTTCTTC
few,TRBD2,TRBV29-1,TRBJ2-1,CSGVTSGRVSNEQFF,TGCAGCGGTGTTACTAGCGGGAGGGTTTCGAATGAGCAGTTCTTC
-,TRBD2,TRBV14,TRBJ2-6,CASSQIAGVDSGANVLTF,TGTGCCAGCAGCCAAATAGCGGGAGTCGACTCTGGGGCCAACGTCCTGACTTTC
few,TRBD2,TRBV9,TRBJ2-2,CASSVGPAGGTGELFF,TGTGCCAGCAGCGTAGGGCCAGCGGGAGGGACCGGGGAGCTGTTTTTT
-,TRBD2,TRBV7-8,TRBJ2-1,CASSIRALRAGGNEQFF,TGTGCCAGCAGCATAAGAGCCCTCCGAGCGGGGGGTAATGAGCAGTTCTTC
few,TRBD1,TRBV10-3,TRBJ1-2,CAISRTGGAEPYGYTF,TGTGCCATCTCCAGGACAGGGGGCGCGGAACCCTATGGCTACACCTTC
few,TRBD2,TRBV28,TRBJ2-3,CASSKRLAVASTDTQYF,TGTGCCAGCAGCAAGAGACTAGCGGTCGCTAGCACAGATACGCAGTATTTT
-,-,TRBV30,TRBJ2-1,CAWSVLSSGAEQFF,TGTGCCTGGAGTGTACTTTCGAGTGGGGCTGAGCAGTTCTTC
-,-,TRBV20-1,TRBJ2-7,CSARSGFVQYF,TGCAGTGCAAGGAGCGGTTTTGTGCAGTACTTC
-,-,TRBV30,TRBJ1-2,CAWSVAARLSTF,TGTGCCTGGAGTGTAGCAGCACGGCTATCCACCTTC
few,TRBD1,TRBV28,TRBJ2-1,CASTPRGQGYNEQFF,TGTGCCAGTACCCCTCGGGGACAGGGATACAATGAGCAGTTCTTC
few,-,TRBV4-2,TRBJ2-1,CASSPFQNEQFF,TGTGCCAGCAGCCCATTCCAAAATGAGCAGTTCTTC